These 28 T cell receptor beta chains were all obtained from the same sample, sequenced in a study of blood T cell repertoires in COVID-19. Profiling relied on immunoSEQ multiplex PCR, and the TCRdb table lists in-frame clones only, not all of them. The repertoire holds some 81,000 clones, with 90% as singletons. Source material: peripheral blood. The origin of the receptors is a woman between 50 and 59 years old in a cohort sampled during active COVID-19.

The sample holds one count of this clone. This chain uses TRBV25-1 with TRBJ1-1, with D perhaps TRBD1 (6 bases). CDR3 length: 12 amino acids. Trimming cost V 11 bases and J 7 bases, with 17 bases left between them. Looked up from germline, CDR1 is MGHDK and CDR2 is SYGVNS. The CDR3 nucleotides are TGTGCCGTAGGGGGGGGATTTTTTGAAGCTTTCTTT. Its translation: CAVGGGFFEAFF.

This clone occurred once. V usage is TRBV27 and J usage is TRBJ2-5, with D unclear. V was shortened by 0 bases and J by 2 bases, with 13 bases between the two germline ends. CDR1 is MNHEY and CDR2 is SMNVEV in the germline V gene (reference sequence). The CDR3 consists of 16 residues. The CDR3 reads CASSLSLGALQETQYF. Written as DNA, the CDR3 is TGTGCCAGCAGTTTATCTCTAGGAGCGCTACAAGAGACCCAGTACTTC.

This clone was observed a handful of times. The chain links TRBV29-1 to TRBJ2-7; TRBD1 might be the D (5 bases). The CDR3 consists of 13 residues. Per the germline V gene, CDR1 is SQVTM and CDR2 is ANQGSEA. V was shortened by 6 bases and J by 0 bases, with 12 bases between the two germline ends. The CDR3 DNA is TGCAGCGTCTGGCAGGGATTCTCCTACGAGCAGTACTTC. Its translation: CSVWQGFSYEQYF.

The chain has TRBV5-1 and TRBJ2-2; TRBD2 aligns across 8 bases. The CDR3 sequence is 16 residues long. The junction had 6 bases not matched to a gene; V was cut back by 4 bases and J by 1 base. Germline values: CDR1 SGHRS, CDR2 YFSETQ. The CDR3 reads CASSDRTSLNTGELFF. CDR3 nucleotide sequence: TGCGCCAGCAGCGATCGGACTAGCCTGAACACCGGGGAGCTGTTTTTT.

The rearrangement joins TRBV12-3 or TRBV12-4 to TRBJ1-1; D ambiguous. The CDR3 is 11 residues long. With 7 bases removed from V and 0 bases from J, the gap between germline ends came to 3 bases. The CDR3 loop is CASTMNTEAFF. The DNA of the CDR3 is TGTGCCAGCACCATGAACACTGAAGCTTTCTTT.

V and J are TRBV4-1 and TRBJ2-4; TRBD2 agrees at 7 bases. This CDR3 is built from 16 residues. After removal of 4 bases from V and 12 bases from J, the junction contained 18 bases not matched to a gene. Germline V gives CDR1 MGHRA, CDR2 YSYEKL. CDR3 residues: CASSPKEGGWGSYQYF. CDR3 DNA: TGCGCCAGCAGCCCGAAGGAGGGAGGGTGGGGTAGTTATCAGTACTTC.

The chain joins TRBV6-5 to TRBJ2-3, with D possibly matching TRBD2 (5 bases). The CDR3 extends over 14 amino acids. Trimming pared 7 bases from V and 4 bases from J, leaving 15 bases between. CDR1 and CDR2 (germline): MNHEY, SVGAGI. Written as DNA, the CDR3 is TGTGCCAGCACCACGGGGAGCAATTCAGATACGCAGTATTTT. Translating it yields CASTTGSNSDTQYF.

This clone came up once. V is TRBV7-9 and J is TRBJ1-5; 8 bases map to TRBD1. In germline, CDR1 is SEHNR, CDR2 FQNEAQ (reference sequence). The CDR3 consists of 15 residues. V shed 5 bases and J 2 bases; nucleotides not matched to a gene: 5. CDR3 sequence reads: CASSLDRAGNQPQHF. The CDR3 DNA sequence: TGTGCCAGCAGCCTGGACAGGGCCGGCAATCAGCCCCAGCATTTT.

The chain combines TRBV18 with TRBJ1-2; possible D gene TRBD1, 5 bases. This CDR3 is built from 16 residues. The germline V gene encodes CDR1 KGHSH and CDR2 LQKENI. V lost 3 bases, J lost 0 bases, and 14 bases lay in between. As DNA, the CDR3 is TGTGCCAGCTCACCGATAGGGGCCACTGCTAACTATGGCTACACCTTC. Translating it yields CASSPIGATANYGYTF.

The gene calls are TRBV28 and TRBJ1-6, with 12 bases aligning to TRBD1. This CDR3 spans 17 amino acids. V trimming: 7 bases; J trimming: 6 bases; junction bases outside the gene matches: 10. Per the germline V gene, CDR1 is MDHEN and CDR2 is SYDVKM. The CDR3 loop is CASISFGTGGFNSPLHF. CDR3 nucleotide sequence: TGTGCCAGCATCTCGTTTGGGACAGGGGGCTTTAATTCACCCCTCCACTTT.

This chain connects TRBV15 to TRBJ2-3; the D gene is possibly TRBD1 (6 bases). With 0 bases removed from V and 3 bases from J, the gap between germline ends came to 16 bases. Germline values: CDR1 LNHNV, CDR2 YYDKDF (reference sequence). There are 17 residues in the CDR3. The CDR3 nucleotides read TGTGCCACCAGCAGAGATCCACAGGGCTTTTTAACAGATACGCAGTATTTT. This encodes CATSRDPQGFLTDTQYF.

V usage is TRBV15 and J usage is TRBJ2-7; 9 bases line up with TRBD1. V shed 2 bases and J 6 bases; nucleotides not matched to a gene: 8. The CDR3 covers 15 residues. Germline V gene sequence: CDR1 LNHNV, CDR2 YYDKDF (reference sequence). CDR3 in amino acids: CATSRTSLDRGEQYF. DNA of the CDR3: TGTGCCACCAGCAGAACATCCCTGGACAGGGGCGAGCAGTACTTC.

J is TRBJ1-1 and V is TRBV24-1; 10 positions agree with TRBD1. There are 15 residues in the CDR3. After removal of 3 bases from V and 5 bases from J, the junction contained 5 bases not matched to a gene. Germline CDR1 KGHDR, CDR2 SFDVKD. The chain's CDR3 is CATSDRTGGYTEAFF. The CDR3 region has the DNA TGTGCCACCAGTGATCGGACAGGGGGTTATACTGAAGCTTTCTTT.

V usage is TRBV7-7 and J usage is TRBJ2-1, with 10 bases matching TRBD2. The CDR3 contains 15 residues. Germline-derived CDR1 and CDR2 are SSHAT and FNYEAQ (reference sequence). Losses at the gene ends were 2 bases for V and 5 bases for J; bases not matched to a gene: 3. Here the CDR3 reads CASSLSTSGNNEQFF. CDR3 nucleotides: TGTGCCAGCAGCTTAAGTACTAGCGGGAACAATGAGCAGTTCTTC.

V usage is TRBV6-5 and J usage is TRBJ2-1; the match to TRBD1 covers 9 bases. The germline V gene has CDR1 MNHEY and CDR2 SVGAGI. Trimming at V came to 6 bases and at J to 0 bases, leaving 3 bases not matched to a gene. The length of the CDR3 is 15 residues. The CDR3 region is CASSGTGNSYNEQFF. The CDR3 DNA reads TGTGCCAGCAGCGGGACAGGGAACTCCTACAATGAGCAGTTCTTC.

The rearrangement joins TRBV2 to TRBJ2-3; D not resolved. Germline V gene lookup returns CDR1 SNHLY and CDR2 FYNNEI. Trimming left V 4 bases short and J 1 base short, with 12 bases between. CDR3 size: 15 residues. The CDR3 sequence is CASSGVTLRTDTQYF. Written as DNA, the CDR3 is TGTGCCAGCAGTGGAGTGACTCTTCGCACAGATACGCAGTATTTT.

V and J are TRBV5-1 and TRBJ2-7, with D tentatively TRBD2 (5 bases). Per the germline V gene, CDR1 is SGHRS and CDR2 is YFSETQ. The ends were cut back, 5 bases at V and 4 bases at J, with 13 bases in the middle. The CDR3 covers 13 residues. CDR3 DNA sequence: TGCGCCAGCAGGTCGGGGATAATTTACGAGCAGTACTTC. This sequence encodes CASRSGIIYEQYF. Drawing the rest from reference TRBV5-1 and TRBJ2-7, the complete variable domain is KAGVTQTPRYLIKTRGQQVTLSCSPISGHRSVSWYQQTPGQGLQFLFEYFSETQRNKGNFPGRFSGRQFSNSRSEMNVSTLELGDSALYLCASRSGIIYEQYFGPGTRLTVT.

The chain links TRBV28 to TRBJ2-1; a possible D gene is TRBD1 (8 bases). V gave up 4 bases and J gave up 0 bases, with 19 bases separating them. CDR3 length: 18 amino acids. Germline V gives CDR1 MDHEN, CDR2 SYDVKM. Here the CDR3 DNA reads TGTGCCAGCAGTTCTGCGGGGGACAGGCCGAGCTCCTACAATGAGCAGTTCTTC. Translating gives CASSSAGDRPSSYNEQFF.

This clone has just a few counts. This chain joins TRBV5-6 and TRBJ2-2; 9 bases are a match to TRBD1. This CDR3 region has 17 residues. Germline V gene data show CDR1 as SGHDT and CDR2 as YYEEEE. Trimming cost V 4 bases and J 4 bases; bases outside gene matches: 11. The CDR3 DNA is TGTGCCAGCAGCCGATACAGTACAGGGGGCAGCACCGGGGAGCTGTTTTTT. Protein sequence: CASSRYSTGGSTGELFF.

The count of this clone is one. V usage is TRBV4-1 and J usage is TRBJ2-3; TRBD1 might be the D (5 bases). Per the germline V gene, CDR1 is MGHRA and CDR2 is YSYEKL. V dropped 0 bases and J dropped 2 bases, with 15 bases sitting between them. The CDR3 covers 17 residues. The CDR3 loop is CASSQDGDSLYTDTQYF. The CDR3 nucleotides read TGCGCCAGCAGCCAAGATGGTGACAGTCTATACACAGATACGCAGTATTTT.

J is TRBJ1-1 and V is TRBV7-9; D gene uncertain. This CDR3 has 13 residues. Trimming stripped 7 bases from V and 0 bases from J, with 9 bases between. The germline CDR1 and CDR2 sequences are SEHNR and FQNEAQ (reference sequence). In DNA, the CDR3 is TGTGCCAGCACCCTGGGAGTGAACACTGAAGCTTTCTTT. It translates to CASTLGVNTEAFF.

This rearrangement joins TRBV28 to TRBJ2-1, with TRBD2 matching 14 bases. V was clipped by 0 bases and J by 8 bases; unmatched bases: 0. The germline gives CDR1 MDHEN, CDR2 SYDVKM. This CDR3 has 15 amino acids. CDR3 DNA sequence: TGTGCCAGCAGTTTATGGGGACTAGCGGGAGATGAGCAGTTCTTC. It encodes CASSLWGLAGDEQFF.

The rearrangement links TRBV19 to TRBJ1-5, with 8 bases fitting TRBD1. Germline values: CDR1 LNHDA, CDR2 SQIVND (reference sequence). The CDR3 has 17 residues. V trimming: 5 bases; J trimming: 0 bases; junction bases outside the gene matches: 9. CDR3 loop: CASSPVRQGYSNQPQHF. Here the CDR3 DNA reads TGTGCCAGTAGTCCGGTACGACAGGGGTATAGCAATCAGCCCCAGCATTTT.

The V gene is TRBV19, the J gene TRBJ1-5; D is unclear. Germline assignment: CDR1 LNHDA and CDR2 SQIVND (reference sequence). The V gene lost 6 bases and the J gene lost 2 bases, with 8 bases spanning the gap. This CDR3 region has 13 residues. The CDR3 is CASRMQGNQPQHF. The CDR3, as DNA: TGTGCCAGTAGGATGCAGGGCAATCAGCCCCAGCATTTT.

This clone has only one observation. The chain employs TRBV18 and TRBJ2-5, with 7 bases that match TRBD1. CDR1 is KGHSH and CDR2 is LQKENI in the germline V gene. The V gene end was trimmed by 3 bases and the J gene end by 4 bases; junction bases not matched to a gene: 2. This CDR3 comprises 13 residues. CDR3: CASSPYRGETQYF. The CDR3 nucleotides read TGTGCCAGCTCACCTTACAGGGGAGAGACCCAGTACTTC.

This chain joins TRBV18 and TRBJ2-1; 11 nucleotides align to TRBD2. The CDR3 has 16 residues. The V gene's germline CDR1 is KGHSH and CDR2 LQKENI. The V and J ends lost 0 bases and 7 bases, in that order; junction bases with no gene match: 5. The CDR3 DNA reads TGTGCCAGCTCACCACCGTCTAGCGGGAGGATGAATGAGCAGTTCTTC. Translation: CASSPPSSGRMNEQFF.

This sequence joins TRBV4-2 and TRBJ2-2, with TRBD2 matching 10 bases. This CDR3 has 18 amino acids. CDR1 LGHNA and CDR2 YNFKEQ come from the germline V gene. V lost 1 base and J lost 5; bases outside the gene matches: 10. CDR3 DNA: TGTGCCAGCAGCCAAGCCACGGGGCTAGCGGGAGCAACCGGGGAGCTGTTTTTT. Its translation is CASSQATGLAGATGELFF.

This clone has only one observation. The chain uses TRBV13 and TRBJ2-3, with D perhaps TRBD2 (6 bases). V shed 4 bases and J shed 4 bases, with 18 bases lying between them. The CDR3 runs 16 residues. CDR1 and CDR2 (germline): PRHDT, FYEKMQ (reference sequence). The CDR3 DNA reads TGTGCCAGCAGCTCCCCCCTTTGGAGGGGCCCAGATACGCAGTATTTT. Its translation is CASSSPLWRGPDTQYF.